These 7 T cell receptor beta chains were all obtained from the same sample, sequenced in a study of shared clonotypes between healthy human individuals. The table came from immunoSEQ multiplex PCR; TCRdb's copy has only in-frame clones and leaves some out. The sample holds approximately 940,000 clones; approximately 76% are singletons and the top ten take about 1.5%. The sequenced material came from memory CD4+ T cells sorted from blood. Subset of the sample: CD45RA-negative fraction. The source of these receptors is a man aged 18 to 30 in good health.

This chain links TRBV9 with TRBJ2-7; 12 nucleotides agree with TRBD2. This CDR3 comprises 15 residues. V lost 2 bases and J lost 7; bases outside the gene matches: 7. From germline, CDR1 is SGDLS and CDR2 YYNGEE. Here the CDR3 reads CASSVELAGGGEQYF. The CDR3 nucleotides are TGTGCCAGCAGCGTCGAACTAGCGGGAGGAGGTGAGCAGTACTTC.

The V gene is TRBV5-4, the J gene TRBJ1-6; the D gene is possibly TRBD1 (6 bases). Germline assignment: CDR1 SGHNT and CDR2 YYREEE (reference sequence). The CDR3 is made up of 15 amino acids. V was trimmed by 0 bases and J by 6 bases, leaving 10 bases between them. This CDR3 is CASSLGGGLNSPLHF. The CDR3 bases are TGTGCCAGCAGCTTGGGAGGGGGACTTAATTCACCCCTCCACTTT.

The chain links TRBV7-6 to TRBJ2-5, with 7 positions matching TRBD2. Germline V lookup: CDR1 SGHVS, CDR2 FNYEAQ. The CDR3 is made up of 15 amino acids. J lost 5 bases, V lost 5 bases, and 11 bases had no gene match. Here the CDR3 DNA reads TGTGCCAGCAGCCCCCAAGGACTAGTTCCCGAGACCCAGTACTTC. Translated, it gives CASSPQGLVPETQYF.

The rearrangement links TRBV5-6 to TRBJ1-5; 7 nucleotides line up with TRBD1. This CDR3 is built from 16 residues. V trimming: 1 base; J trimming: 6 bases; junction bases outside the gene matches: 10. CDR1 is SGHDT and CDR2 is YYEEEE in the germline V gene. Here the CDR3 DNA reads TGTGCCAGCAGCTTGAACGGACAGGCCTTGGTTCAGCCCCAGCATTTT. Translation gives CASSLNGQALVQPQHF.

The J gene is TRBJ2-5, the V gene TRBV27; 10 bases are a match to TRBD1. This CDR3 is 15 amino acids long. The germline V gene encodes CDR1 MNHEY and CDR2 SMNVEV (reference sequence). The ends lost 3 bases at V and 3 bases at J; junction bases unmatched: 4. CDR3 loop: CASSFWDRGKETQYF. CDR3 nucleotides: TGTGCCAGCAGTTTTTGGGACAGGGGAAAAGAGACCCAGTACTTC.

V is TRBV2 and J is TRBJ1-6, with no clear D. This CDR3 region has 13 residues. The germline V and J ends were trimmed by 11 bases and 8 bases, with 16 bases remaining between them. The germline V gene encodes CDR1 SNHLY and CDR2 FYNNEI. CDR3 region: CAVRRTGDSPLHF. CDR3 in DNA: TGTGCCGTCAGGAGGACGGGTGATTCACCCCTCCACTTT.

This clone was seen a few times. This chain connects TRBV5-1 to TRBJ2-5; 7 bases map to TRBD1. The V gene's germline CDR1 is SGHRS and CDR2 YFSETQ. Trimming removed 1 base from V and 5 bases from J; junction bases left unmatched: 5. The CDR3 sequence is 14 residues long. This CDR3 is CASSLRGQPETQYF. The CDR3 nucleotides read TGCGCCAGCAGCTTGCGGGGACAGCCGGAGACCCAGTACTTC.